This TCR beta chain was captured in a study of OX40 agonist ivuxolimab in advanced cancers. The CDR3 sequence is 12 residues long. V lost 3 bases to trimming and J lost 3 bases, with 3 bases between them. CDR1 is SGHTA, CDR2 FQGNSA, per germline. Using immunoSEQ multiplex PCR, the repertoire was profiled, and TCRdb retains in-frame clones only, with some absent. The table shows tens of thousands of clones, with roughly 90% occurring only once. This receptor was taken from an adult with an advanced solid tumor such as melanoma, head and neck, liver or kidney cancer. The sequences come from CD4+ or CD8+ T cells sorted from blood, collected in a trial of the OX40 agonist ivuxolimab. The chain has TRBV7-2 and TRBJ1-3; the D is unclear. The CDR3 loop is CASSFGGNTIYF. Here the CDR3 DNA reads TGTGCCAGCAGCTTCGGTGGAAACACCATATATTTT.